The 27 T cell receptor beta chains reported below all come from one sample, sequenced in a study of T cell repertoires in cytomegalovirus infection. TCRdb ran MiXCR on the reads and lists one entry per CDR3 protein. Of 450,000 to 550,000 distinct CDR3 sequences in the sample, more than 15% are singletons; the top ten hold roughly 25%. Input material: CD8+ T cells from PBMCs. These receptors all stem from a human donor in good health (CMV status not recorded). Some clones in this sample may be carry-over from other donors' samples.

This clonotype was counted ten times or more. This chain joins TRBV25-1 and TRBJ1-3; TRBD1 matches at 9 bases. CDR3 length: 17 amino acids. Germline V CDR1 and CDR2: MGHDK, SYGVNS. The V gene end was trimmed by 5 bases and the J gene end by 2 bases; junction bases not matched to a gene: 10. This CDR3 reads CASSPEDRGWPGNTIYF. DNA of the CDR3: TGTGCCAGCAGTCCCGAGGACAGGGGTTGGCCTGGAAACACCATATATTTT.

In the case of this clonotype: One junction end disagrees with the germline gene, perhaps due to a read error. V gene TRBV4-1 combines with J gene TRBJ1-5; TRBD1 matches at 7 bases. This CDR3 comprises 15 residues. CDR1 is MGHRA, CDR2 YSYEKL, per germline. CDR3 amino acids: CASSHTGESDQPQHF. The CDR3 nucleotides are TGCGCCAGCAGCCATACAGGGGAGAGTGATCAGCCTCAGCATTTT.

The CDR3 coding sequence is TGTGCCAGCAGCTCGACACCGAACGGTGGCTACACCTTC. This translates into CASSSTPNGGYTF. The V gene is TRBV7-3, the J gene TRBJ1-2; D remains unclear. CDR1 and CDR2 (germline): SGHTA, FQGTGA. The CDR3 extends over 13 amino acids. V was clipped by 4 bases and J by 7 bases, with 13 bases between them.

This clonotype was found many times. The chain employs TRBV11-1 and TRBJ2-7; TRBD2 agrees at 9 bases. This CDR3 comprises 15 residues. Germline CDR1 is SGHAT and CDR2 is FQDESV (reference sequence). The V and J ends lost 1 base and 3 bases, in that order; junction bases with no gene match: 4. The CDR3 DNA reads as TGTGCCAGCAGCTTAGGTAGCGGGAGAAGCTACGAGCAGTACTTC. It specifies CASSLGSGRSYEQYF.

The chain is built from TRBV5-4 and TRBJ2-3; TRBD1 agrees at 7 bases. There are 16 residues in the CDR3. Germline-derived CDR1 and CDR2 are SGHNT and YYREEE (reference sequence). J lost 5 bases, V lost 2 bases, and 11 bases had no gene match. As DNA, the CDR3 is TGTGCCAGCAGCTTCGGGACAGCGTTGGATGGAGATACGCAGTATTTT. Protein: CASSFGTALDGDTQYF.

This clonotype came up a few times. The rearrangement uses TRBV5-4 and TRBJ2-7, with TRBD1 matching 7 bases. The CDR3 consists of 15 residues. V was pared by 4 bases and J by 3 bases, with 10 bases of the junction left unmatched. CDR1 SGHNT and CDR2 YYREEE come from the germline V gene (reference sequence). The DNA of the CDR3 is TGTGCCAGCAGCCCAGACGAGGGGGCCTTCTACGAGCAGTACTTC. This sequence encodes CASSPDEGAFYEQYF.

CDR3 sequence: CASSVVGRGADNEQFF. CDR3 coding DNA: TGTGCCAGCAGCGTAGTGGGGAGGGGAGCCGACAATGAGCAGTTCTTC. This rearrangement joins TRBV9 to TRBJ2-1; 7 bases line up with TRBD2. This CDR3 region has 16 residues. Trimming at V came to 0 bases and at J to 5 bases, leaving 8 bases not matched to a gene. Per germline, CDR1 SGDLS and CDR2 YYNGEE. Full variable domain (outside the CDR3, taken from reference TRBV9 and TRBJ2-1): DSGVTQTPKHLITATGQRVTLRCSPRSGDLSVYWYQQSLDQGLQFLIQYYNGEERAKGNILERFSAQQFPDLHSELNLSSLELGDSALYFCASSVVGRGADNEQFFGPGTRLTVL.

This clonotype was seen repeatedly, ten times or more. This chain uses TRBV4-2 with TRBJ2-5, with 9 bases fitting TRBD2. J lost 5 bases, V lost 1 base, and 11 bases had no gene match. This CDR3 region has 17 residues. Germline CDR1 LGHNA, CDR2 YNFKEQ. CDR3 protein: CASSQGGPASGVETQYF. CDR3 nucleotides: TGTGCCAGCAGCCAAGGGGGACCGGCTAGCGGGGTCGAGACCCAGTACTTC.

As regards this clonotype: A much larger clone is a single base away; this may be a read error. The chain links TRBV6-8 to TRBJ1-1; a possible D gene is TRBD1 (5 bases). Germline-derived CDR1 and CDR2 are MNHGY and SAAAGT. CDR3 length: 13 residues. The CDR3 DNA is TGTGCCAGCAGTTCCCGGGGGAGGCCCGAAGCTTCCTTT. It yields the protein CASSSRGRPEASF.

The V gene is TRBV7-9, the J gene TRBJ2-7, with 11 bases that match TRBD1. Trimming cost V 5 bases and J 4 bases; bases outside gene matches: 22. CDR3 length: 20 residues. Germline CDR1 and CDR2: SEHNR and FQNEAQ (reference sequence). The CDR3 coding sequence is TGTGCCAGCAGCCCCCCGCCGGGACAGGGGGGTTATCGTAACTCTTACGAGCAGTACTTC. Translating gives CASSPPPGQGGYRNSYEQYF.

This clonotype was picked up many times. The genes are TRBV7-6 and TRBJ2-7; TRBD2 matches 7 bases. The ends lost 5 bases at V and 0 bases at J; junction bases unmatched: 7. CDR1 is SGHVS and CDR2 is FNYEAQ in the germline V gene. This CDR3 is 15 amino acids long. The CDR3 DNA reads TGTGCCAGCAGCCTGGGAGGGGAGAGCTCCTACGAGCAGTACTTC. Translated: CASSLGGESSYEQYF.

This chain uses TRBV6-5 with TRBJ2-7, with 7 bases identical to TRBD2. The CDR3 contains 13 residues. The V segment lost 4 bases and the J segment 3 bases; nucleotides outside the gene matches: 3. Germline lookup yields CDR1 MNHEY and CDR2 SVGAGI. The CDR3 is CASSSQRDYEQYF. The CDR3 coding sequence is TGTGCCAGCAGTTCTCAGCGGGACTACGAGCAGTACTTC.

The CDR3 here is CARGDRGNEQYF. CDR3 in DNA: TGTGCCAGGGGTGACAGGGGAAACGAGCAGTACTTC. This chain links TRBV2 with TRBJ2-7; 8 nucleotides agree with TRBD1. Germline V CDR1 and CDR2: SNHLY, FYNNEI. V gave up 9 bases and J gave up 5 bases; unmatched junction bases: 6. This CDR3 comprises 12 residues. The variable domain in full, with the rest retrieved from reference TRBV2 and TRBJ2-7, is EPEVTQTPSHQVTQMGQEVILRCVPISNHLYFYWYRQILGQKVEFLVSFYNNEISEKSEIFDDQFSVERPDGSNFTLKIRSTKLEDSAMYFCARGDRGNEQYFGPGTRLTVT.

V gene TRBV19 combines with J gene TRBJ1-1; D not certain. V dropped 3 bases and J dropped 5 bases, with 19 bases sitting between them. Germline lookup yields CDR1 LNHDA and CDR2 SQIVND (reference sequence). The CDR3 totals 16 residues. The DNA of the CDR3 is TGTGCCAGTAGTATGTCCCTGGACGGCCTTGGGACTGAAGCTTTCTTT. This gives the protein CASSMSLDGLGTEAFF. The whole variable domain, filled in from reference TRBV19 and TRBJ1-1, reads DGGITQSPKYLFRKEGQNVTLSCEQNLNHDAMYWYRQDPGQGLRLIYYSQIVNDFQKGDIAEGYSVSREKKESFPLTVTSAQKNPTAFYLCASSMSLDGLGTEAFFGQGTRLTVV.

This chain's CDR3 is CASLGGGGNQPQHF. The CDR3 DNA reads TGTGCCTCCCTCGGCGGGGGGGGCAATCAGCCCCAGCATTTT. The genes are TRBV6-2 or TRBV6-3 and TRBJ1-5; possible D gene TRBD1, 5 bases. Trimming took off 11 bases at V and 2 bases at J, with 16 bases between the two ends. The CDR3 contains 14 residues. Germline-derived CDR1 and CDR2 are MNHEY and SVGEGT.

This clonotype was counted a single time. The V call is TRBV30, the J call TRBJ2-2; D is perhaps TRBD1 (5 bases). The length of the CDR3 is 12 residues. Germline V gene lookup returns CDR1 GTSNPN and CDR2 SVGIG (reference sequence). Trimming shortened V by 4 bases and J by 4 bases, and 7 bases separated the two germline ends. CDR3 coding DNA: TGTGCCTGGATGGGGCTCACCGGGGAGCTGTTTTTT. This sequence encodes CAWMGLTGELFF.

On this clonotype: This likely comes from a read error, as the CDR3 has no conserved phenylalanine or tryptophan at its end. Because the CDR3's place on the DNA is in doubt, the DNA is left out and the CDR3 is given as listed by TCRdb. The V call is TRBV28, the J call TRBJ2-1; the DNA was not compared with TRBD2, the D call given in the table. Ends included, the CDR3 has 15 residues. In germline, CDR1 is MDHEN, CDR2 SYDVKM. CDR3: CASSLVAGFYNEQLL.

This clonotype was seen many times. The CDR3 reads CASSPVAGYEQYF. The CDR3 nucleotides read TGTGCCAGCAGCCCAGTGGCGGGCTACGAGCAGTACTTC. The rearrangement joins TRBV7-9 to TRBJ2-7, with D perhaps TRBD2 (5 bases). Trimming removed 5 bases at V and 3 bases at J, with 11 bases between. From germline, CDR1 is SEHNR and CDR2 FQNEAQ (reference sequence). The CDR3 consists of 13 residues.

V usage is TRBV28 and J usage is TRBJ2-7; possible D gene TRBD1, 6 bases. The germline V gene has CDR1 MDHEN and CDR2 SYDVKM. V was clipped by 4 bases and J by 12 bases, with 13 bases between them. This CDR3 contains 11 residues. CDR3 loop: CASSSLQGTYF. As DNA, the CDR3 is TGTGCCAGCAGTTCTCTACAGGGAACGTACTTC.

CDR3 amino acids: CASSQVGRRSTEAFF. The CDR3 DNA reads TGCGCCAGCAGCCAAGTGGGGAGGCGGAGTACTGAAGCTTTCTTT. The chain combines TRBV4-1 with TRBJ1-1, with D uncertain. Deletions cut 1 base from V and 5 bases from J, with 14 bases between. CDR1 and CDR2 (germline): MGHRA, YSYEKL. The CDR3 length is 15 residues.

The chain is built from TRBV15 and TRBJ1-5, with D possibly matching TRBD1 (6 bases). Trimming shortened V by 4 bases and J by 0 bases, and 19 bases separated the two germline ends. CDR1 is LNHNV, CDR2 YYDKDF, per germline (reference sequence). The CDR3 is made up of 18 amino acids. The CDR3 region is CATSNFHVTGLSNQPQHF. The CDR3 region has the DNA TGTGCCACCAGCAACTTCCATGTAACAGGGCTTAGCAATCAGCCCCAGCATTTT. The entire variable domain, with the rest obtained from reference TRBV15 and TRBJ1-5, is as follows: DAMVIQNPRYQVTQFGKPVTLSCSQTLNHNVMYWYQQKSSQAPKLLFHYYDKDFNNEADTPDNFQSRRPNTSFCFLDIRSPGLGDTAMYLCATSNFHVTGLSNQPQHFGDGTRLSIL.

The chain combines TRBV11-2 with TRBJ1-4; D possibly corresponds to TRBD1 (5 bases). This CDR3 has 15 residues. With 4 bases removed from V and 3 bases from J, the gap between germline ends came to 12 bases. The germline V gene has CDR1 SGHAT and CDR2 FQNNGV. For the CDR3, the DNA is TGTGCCAGCAGCTCCCAAGACAGACCTAATGAAAAACTGTTTTTT. It encodes CASSSQDRPNEKLFF.

This sequence joins TRBV4-2 and TRBJ1-2; the D gene is possibly TRBD1 (5 bases). Germline-derived CDR1 and CDR2 are LGHNA and YNFKEQ. With 0 bases removed from V and 4 bases from J, the gap between germline ends came to 9 bases. The CDR3 sequence is 14 residues long. DNA for the CDR3: TGTGCCAGCAGCCAAGATAAGGGACTCTATGGCTACACCTTC. Translated: CASSQDKGLYGYTF.

The V and J genes are TRBV10-3 and TRBJ2-5; 8 bases are a match to TRBD2. CDR1 ENHRY and CDR2 SYGVKD come from the germline V gene. The CDR3 totals 17 residues. V was pared by 0 bases and J by 2 bases, with 8 bases of the junction left unmatched. The CDR3 DNA follows: TGTGCCATCAGTGAGTCGGCCAGCGGGGGCTTACAAGAGACCCAGTACTTC. Translation gives CAISESASGGLQETQYF.

This clonotype was seen only a few times. This chain joins TRBV29-1 and TRBJ1-2; D is unclear. Trimming took 7 bases from V and 0 from J, leaving 18 bases between them. Germline V gene data show CDR1 as SQVTM and CDR2 as ANQGSEA. The CDR3 totals 15 residues. CDR3 sequence (DNA): TGCAGCGCCGAGTTATCCGGGCCCCCTAACTATGGCTACACCTTC. This encodes CSAELSGPPNYGYTF.

This clonotype occurred many times. This chain joins TRBV7-9 and TRBJ2-5; possibly TRBD1 for D (6 bases). This CDR3 is 15 amino acids long. The germline V gene has CDR1 SEHNR and CDR2 FQNEAQ (reference sequence). The V and J ends lost 1 base and 2 bases respectively, with 11 bases between them. The CDR3 sequence: CASSLGQALQETQYF. The CDR3 DNA follows: TGTGCCAGCAGCTTAGGACAGGCTCTACAAGAGACCCAGTACTTC.

In this sample, this clonotype turned up a few times. This chain uses TRBV6-1 with TRBJ1-4, with a possible D match to TRBD1 (6 bases). From germline, CDR1 is MNHNS and CDR2 SASEGT. V lost 4 bases and J 4 bases, leaving 10 bases between the germline ends. This CDR3 contains 14 residues. The CDR3: CASSGTVYNEKLFF. In nucleotides, the CDR3 is TGTGCCAGCAGTGGGACAGTCTATAATGAAAAACTGTTTTTT.